These 4 T cell receptor beta chains share one sample of origin, sequenced in a study of cytomegalovirus exposure and HLA in healthy donors. It was with 60 Vbeta and 13 Jbeta primers that the PCR ran. TCRdb keeps only in-frame clones here, not all; method: immunoSEQ multiplex PCR. The table includes roughly 51,000 clones, over 75% detected once. Material: PBMCs. These receptors came from a boy between 10 and 17 years old in good health and CMV-seropositive.

The chain carries TRBV4-1 and TRBJ2-1; D might be TRBD2 (6 bases). V was trimmed by 4 bases and J by 8 bases, leaving 24 bases between them. Germline CDR1 MGHRA, CDR2 YSYEKL. The CDR3 sequence is 17 residues long. In DNA form, the CDR3 reads TGCGCCAGCAGCCTAAGTCCCCCGGGACTCAGTTCGGATGAGCAGTTCTTC. It specifies CASSLSPPGLSSDEQFF.

The chain carries TRBV5-1 and TRBJ1-6; D remains unclear. The V end was cut by 1 base, the J end by 7 bases, with 12 bases between. Germline loops: CDR1 SGHRS, CDR2 YFSETQ. This CDR3 comprises 15 residues. The CDR3 region has the DNA TGCGCCAGCAGCTTGATTGCAGGCTCGAATTCACCCCTCCACTTT. Translation: CASSLIAGSNSPLHF.

The chain is built from TRBV7-9 and TRBJ2-5; D possibly corresponds to TRBD1 (5 bases). There are 14 residues in the CDR3. Germline CDR1 and CDR2: SEHNR and FQNEAQ (reference sequence). Trimming took off 7 bases at V and 3 bases at J, with 15 bases between the two ends. CDR3 sequence (DNA): TGTGCCAGCAAAGCTCGACAGACGGAAGAGACCCAGTACTTC. Residues: CASKARQTEETQYF.

The chain couples TRBV5-8 to TRBJ2-3; no firm D call. There are 14 residues in the CDR3. V lost 0 bases to trimming and J lost 6 bases, with 11 bases between them. Germline-derived CDR1 and CDR2 are SGHTS and YDEGEE. The CDR3 loop is CASSLAPPADTQYF. CDR3 DNA sequence: TGTGCCAGCAGCTTGGCACCCCCTGCGGATACGCAGTATTTT.